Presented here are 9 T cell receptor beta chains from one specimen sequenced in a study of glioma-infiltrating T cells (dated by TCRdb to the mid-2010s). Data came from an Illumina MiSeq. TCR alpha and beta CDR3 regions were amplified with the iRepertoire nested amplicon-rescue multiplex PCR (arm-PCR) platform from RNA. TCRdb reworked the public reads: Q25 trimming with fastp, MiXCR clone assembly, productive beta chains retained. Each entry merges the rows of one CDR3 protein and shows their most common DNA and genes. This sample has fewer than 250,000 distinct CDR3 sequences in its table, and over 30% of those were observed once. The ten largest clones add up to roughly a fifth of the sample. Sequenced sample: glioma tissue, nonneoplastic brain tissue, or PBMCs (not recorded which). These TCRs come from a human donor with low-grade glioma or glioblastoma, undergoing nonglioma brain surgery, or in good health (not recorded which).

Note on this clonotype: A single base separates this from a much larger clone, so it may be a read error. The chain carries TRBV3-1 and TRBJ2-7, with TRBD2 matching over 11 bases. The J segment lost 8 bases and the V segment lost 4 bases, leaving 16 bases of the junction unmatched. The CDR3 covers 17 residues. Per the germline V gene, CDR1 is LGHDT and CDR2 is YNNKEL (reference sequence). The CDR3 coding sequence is TGTGCCAGCAGCCCGAGACTAGCGGGATCGGAAGAATACAAGCAGTACTTC. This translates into CASSPRLAGSEEYKQYF.

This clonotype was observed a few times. The CDR3 loop reads CSVQTGSSYEQYF. DNA for the CDR3: TGCAGCGTTCAGACAGGTTCCTCCTACGAGCAGTACTTC. J is TRBJ2-7 and V is TRBV29-1; possible D gene TRBD1, 6 bases. This CDR3 is 13 amino acids long. CDR1 and CDR2 (germline): SQVTM, ANQGSEA. With 5 bases removed from V and 0 bases from J, the gap between germline ends came to 11 bases.

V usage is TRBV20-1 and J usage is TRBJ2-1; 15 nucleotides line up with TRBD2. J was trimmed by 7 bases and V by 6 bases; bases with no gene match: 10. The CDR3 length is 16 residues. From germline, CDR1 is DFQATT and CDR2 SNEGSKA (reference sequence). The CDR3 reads CSASQVGTSGRNEQFF. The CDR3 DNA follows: TGCAGTGCATCCCAGGTGGGGACTAGCGGGAGGAATGAGCAGTTCTTC.

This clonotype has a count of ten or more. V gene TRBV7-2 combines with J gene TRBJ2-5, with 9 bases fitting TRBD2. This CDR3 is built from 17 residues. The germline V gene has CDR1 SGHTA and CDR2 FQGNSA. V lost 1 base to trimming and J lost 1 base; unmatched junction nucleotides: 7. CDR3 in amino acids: CASSLGRLAGTQETQYF. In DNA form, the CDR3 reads TGTGCCAGCAGCTTAGGACGGCTAGCGGGAACCCAAGAGACCCAGTACTTC.

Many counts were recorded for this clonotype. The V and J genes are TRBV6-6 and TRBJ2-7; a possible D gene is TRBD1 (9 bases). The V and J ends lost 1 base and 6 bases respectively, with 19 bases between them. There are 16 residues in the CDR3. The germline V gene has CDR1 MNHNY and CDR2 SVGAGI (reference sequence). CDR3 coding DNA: TGTGCCAGCAGTTACTTAAGGACAGGGGCGGGGGGCGAGCAGTACTTC. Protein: CASSYLRTGAGGEQYF.

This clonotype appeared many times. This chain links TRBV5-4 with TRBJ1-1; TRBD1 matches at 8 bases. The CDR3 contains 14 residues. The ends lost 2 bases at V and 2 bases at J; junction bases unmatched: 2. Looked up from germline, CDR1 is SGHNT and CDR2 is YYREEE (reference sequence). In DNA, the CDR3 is TGTGCCAGCAGCTTCCCAGGGGGCAACACTGAAGCTTTCTTT. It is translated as CASSFPGGNTEAFF.

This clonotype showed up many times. This CDR3 is CASMGRFTDTQYF. The CDR3 DNA follows: TGTGCCAGCATGGGGCGATTCACAGATACGCAGTATTTT. The chain joins TRBV27 to TRBJ2-3; D may be TRBD1 (5 bases). The CDR3 loop spans 13 amino acids. Germline V gene lookup returns CDR1 MNHEY and CDR2 SMNVEV (reference sequence). Trimming removed 7 bases from V and 2 bases from J, with 10 bases in between.

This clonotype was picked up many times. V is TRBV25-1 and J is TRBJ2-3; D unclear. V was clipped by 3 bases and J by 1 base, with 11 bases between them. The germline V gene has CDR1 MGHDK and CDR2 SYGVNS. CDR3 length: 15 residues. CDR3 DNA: TGTGCCAGCAGTGATGAGGAATCTGGCACAGATACGCAGTATTTT. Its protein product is CASSDEESGTDTQYF. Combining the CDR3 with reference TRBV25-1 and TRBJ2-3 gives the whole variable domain EADIYQTPRYLVIGTGKKITLECSQTMGHDKMYWYQQDPGMELHLIHYSYGVNSTEKGDLSSESTVSRIRTEHFPLTLESARPSHTSQYLCASSDEESGTDTQYFGPGTRLTVL.

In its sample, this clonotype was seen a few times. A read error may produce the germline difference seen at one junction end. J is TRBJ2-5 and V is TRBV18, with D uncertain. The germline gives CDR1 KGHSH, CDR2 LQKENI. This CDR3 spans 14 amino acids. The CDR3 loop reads CANSPQKAQETQYF. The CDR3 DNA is TGTGCCAACTCACCGCAAAAGGCGCAAGAGACCCAGTACTTC.